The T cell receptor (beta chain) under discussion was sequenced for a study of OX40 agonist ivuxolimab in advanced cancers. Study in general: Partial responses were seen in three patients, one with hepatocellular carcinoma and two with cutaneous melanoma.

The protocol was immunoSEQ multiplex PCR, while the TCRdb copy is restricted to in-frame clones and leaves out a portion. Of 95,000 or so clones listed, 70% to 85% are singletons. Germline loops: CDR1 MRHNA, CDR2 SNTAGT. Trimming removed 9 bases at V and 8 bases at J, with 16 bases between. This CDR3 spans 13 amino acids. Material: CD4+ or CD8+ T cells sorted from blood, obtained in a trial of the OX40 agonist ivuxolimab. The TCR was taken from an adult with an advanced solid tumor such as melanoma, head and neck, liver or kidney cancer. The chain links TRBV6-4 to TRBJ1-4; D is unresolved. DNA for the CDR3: TGTGCCAGACCCGGTGAGGGAAGGGAAAAACTGTTTTTT. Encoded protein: CARPGEGREKLFF.